This T cell receptor beta chain was sequenced during a study of cytomegalovirus exposure and HLA in healthy donors (dated by TCRdb to the late 2010s). With respect to the entire study: A later analysis indicated that the roughly 120 validation repertoires were generated on the platform also employed for the 600 to 750 repertoires of the first cohort. The study was designed to test whether signatures of past pathogen exposure could be identified by cataloging public T cell receptors. Besides the first cohort of roughly 660 subjects, a separate validation cohort made up of 120 or so different subjects was used. To predict cytomegalovirus infection status, the study brought together high-throughput TCR immunosequencing, statistical association of individual TCRs with disease status, and machine learning.

The donors were included in the validation cohort of 130 or so subjects, a group kept apart from the approximately 670-subject first cohort. On this clone: The target of this receptor is not known. Qualities for individual bases were not recorded, and no much larger clone is one base off.

Points the paper makes about the study in general: While some public TCRs were present in many individuals, most TCR sequences turned up only very rarely across donors. The classifier was reported to diagnose cytomegalovirus status with high specificity and sensitivity in both the original and validation cohorts. The study gave a list of 150 to 200 TCR beta chains associated with cytomegalovirus. Of the cluster scores, around 95% were above 0 in a later analysis, which found that TCRs clustered in the first cohort also tended to co-occur in the 110 or so validation repertoires. All 120 repertoires were used to score co-occurrence in the validation cohort in a later analysis, because that analysis had no HLA typing for the cohort. Three of the identified cytomegalovirus-associated TCR beta chains were confirmed in vitro to be specific for cytomegalovirus antigens. The authors suggested that the approach could potentially be generalized to other disease states and immunological phenotypes.

Library creation used the immunoSEQ multiplex PCR assay. Processing in the source paper ran as follows. To diagnose cytomegalovirus status from the catalog of TCR beta chain sequences, a statistical classification framework was built. TCRdb re-hosts the immuneACCESS table, in-frame sequences only. Its copies lack some clones; in the studies checked, an unresolved V gene accounts for under half of them, and the cause for the rest is not known. The DNA was the basis for D and trimming; V, J and clone size are from that table. The sample yields 180,000 or so clones; about nine tenths were counted once. The ten largest clones take up around 7.2% of the sample. Here V drops 6 bases and J drops 4 bases, and the junction holds 5 bases not matched to any gene. The CDR3 numbers 13 residues from cysteine through phenylalanine. The entry retains the CDR3 DNA only, 39 bases that are in frame from base 1. For CDR1 and CDR2, the germline V gene (reference sequence) lists MNHNY and SVGAGI.

The chain employs TRBV6-6 and TRBJ1-1, with TRBD1 matching 7 junction bases. This receptor was obtained from a man aged 30 to 45 in good health and CMV-seropositive. Sequenced: PBMCs. The nucleotide sequence reads as follows: TGTGCCAGCAGCTCAGACAGGGTCACTGAAGCTTTCTTT. Translated, this is CASSSDRVTEAFF.